These T cell receptor beta chains were read from a single sample in a study of cytomegalovirus exposure and HLA in healthy donors. The data were produced by immunoSEQ multiplex PCR, yet TCRdb's version contains in-frame clones alone and is incomplete. The profile covers 60,000 to 75,000 clones, with 72% appearing a single time and 12% taken by the ten largest. Sequencing was performed on PBMCs. These receptors originate from a woman aged 40 to 50 in good health and CMV-seropositive. The CDR3 runs from the conserved cysteine through the conserved F or W. The D gene is left open where the match is weak. Rows may omit the clone size; those that give it use once, few, many or a size class.

abundance	d_gene	v_gene	j_gene	CDR3aa	CDR3nt
.	.	TRBV4-1	TRBJ1-4	CASSQYAGANEKLFF	TGCGCCAGCAGCCAATATGCGGGGGCTAATGAAAAACTGTTTTTT
.	TRBD1	TRBV5-1	TRBJ2-5	CASSLSMGQRRETQYF	TGCGCCAGCAGCTTAAGTATGGGACAGAGAAGAGAGACCCAGTACTTC
.	.	TRBV21-1	TRBJ2-5	CASSKRGDRGNGEETQYF	TGTGCCAGCAGCAAAAGGGGGGACAGGGGTAACGGGGAAGAGACCCAGTACTTC
few	TRBD1	TRBV4-2	TRBJ1-4	CASSQQGEGYEKLFF	TGTGCCAGCAGCCAACAGGGGGAAGGGTATGAAAAACTGTTTTTT
.	TRBD1	TRBV2	TRBJ2-3	CASNSGQGAADTQYF	TGTGCCAGCAACAGCGGACAGGGGGCCGCAGATACGCAGTATTTT
few	.	TRBV29-1	TRBJ1-2	CSVDHFALQGGGYGYTF	TGCAGCGTTGACCATTTCGCTTTACAGGGCGGTGGATACGGCTACACCTTC
.	.	TRBV29-1	TRBJ2-6	CSVGQSGANVLTF	TGCAGCGTCGGACAGTCTGGGGCCAACGTCCTGACTTTC
.	.	TRBV11-3	TRBJ2-2	CASSPDTGELFF	TGTGCCAGCAGCCCTGACACCGGGGAGCTGTTTTTT
.	.	TRBV10-3	TRBJ1-2	CAISERGREANYGYTF	TGTGCCATCAGTGAGCGAGGCAGAGAAGCTAACTATGGCTACACCTTC
.	TRBD1	TRBV29-1	TRBJ1-2	CSVEDGDRADYGYTF	TGCAGCGTTGAAGATGGCGACAGGGCGGACTATGGCTACACCTTC
.	.	TRBV7-9	TRBJ2-2	CASSLAGATGELFF	TGTGCCAGCAGCTTAGCAGGGGCCACCGGGGAGCTGTTTTTT
.	.	TRBV5-4	TRBJ1-2	CASTSDYGYTF	TGTGCCAGCACCTCAGACTATGGCTACACCTTC
.	.	TRBV12-2	TRBJ1-5	CASRPRQGSKLRNQPQHF	TGTGCAAGTCGCCCGCGACAGGGGAGTAAGTTGCGCAATCAGCCCCAGCATTTT
.	TRBD1	TRBV2	TRBJ1-2	CASSGQVAYGYTF	TGCGCCAGCAGTGGACAGGTGGCATATGGCTACACCTTC
few	TRBD1	TRBV6-5	TRBJ2-1	CASSPGQGPFF	TGTGCCAGCAGCCCAGGACAGGGTCCGTTCTTC
.	TRBD2	TRBV15	TRBJ2-7	CATKSPNSGGYEQYF	TGTGCCACCAAGAGTCCGAATAGCGGGGGTTACGAGCAGTACTTC
.	.	TRBV11-2	TRBJ2-2	CASSLYPTPGTGELFF	TGTGCCAGCAGCTTATATCCTACCCCCGGCACCGGGGAGCTGTTTTTT
once	.	TRBV5-5	TRBJ2-1	CASSRAGFGQFF	TGTGCCAGCAGCCGCGCGGGGTTCGGGCAGTTCTTC
.	.	TRBV19	TRBJ2-5	CASSITGQRSAYF	TGTGCCAGTAGTATCACGGGACAACGTTCTGCGTACTTC
.	.	TRBV21-1	TRBJ2-7	CASSKMEDSFHSYEQYF	TGTGCCAGCAGCAAAATGGAAGACAGCTTCCACTCCTACGAGCAGTACTTC
.	.	TRBV19	TRBJ2-3	CASRPDRSTDTQYF	TGTGCCAGTAGACCCGACAGATCCACAGATACGCAGTATTTT
.	.	TRBV29-1	TRBJ1-1	CSVSQGGSTEAFF	TGCAGCGTATCACAGGGAGGGAGCACTGAAGCTTTCTTT
.	TRBD2	TRBV10-1	TRBJ2-1	CASSTGTSVDEQFF	TGCGCCAGCAGTACGGGGACTAGTGTTGATGAGCAGTTCTTC
.	.	TRBV9	TRBJ2-3	CASSRARRADTQYF	TGTGCCAGCAGCCGCGCCAGGAGGGCAGATACGCAGTATTTT
.	TRBD1	TRBV27	TRBJ2-7	CASSTTGTGPYEQYF	TGTGCCAGCAGTACCACCGGGACAGGTCCCTACGAGCAGTACTTC
.	TRBD1	TRBV10-1	TRBJ1-1	CASSEGTGYLPRNTEAFF	TGCGCCAGCAGTGAGGGGACAGGGTATCTCCCACGGAACACTGAAGCTTTCTTT
.	TRBD2	TRBV6-5	TRBJ2-3	CASVTSGGDTQYF	TGTGCCAGTGTTACTAGCGGGGGAGATACGCAGTATTTT
.	TRBD2	TRBV18	TRBJ2-7	CASSFQAPLAGAYEQYF	TGTGCCAGCTCATTCCAGGCCCCACTAGCGGGGGCGTACGAGCAGTACTTC
.	.	TRBV6-5	TRBJ1-1	CASSYLNEAFF	TGTGCCAGCAGTTACTTAAATGAAGCTTTCTTT
.	.	TRBV11-3	TRBJ1-2	CASSPRGVWGYTF	TGTGCCAGCAGCCCCAGGGGAGTTTGGGGCTACACCTTC
.	.	TRBV6-6	TRBJ1-4	CASSYFLPEKLFF	TGTGCCAGCAGTTATTTCCTCCCCGAAAAACTGTTTTTT
.	.	TRBV2	TRBJ2-7	CATSDSHYEQYF	TGTGCCACCTCTGACAGCCACTACGAGCAGTACTTC
.	.	TRBV27	TRBJ1-6	CASSLLSSPLHF	TGTGCCAGCAGTTTATTGAGCTCACCCCTCCACTTT
once	.	TRBV5-1	TRBJ2-5	CASSLRLSGETQYF	TGCGCCAGCAGCTTGAGGCTATCGGGGGAGACCCAGTACTTC
.	.	TRBV6-6	TRBJ1-2	CASSKNRASNYGYTF	TGTGCCAGCAGTAAAAACAGGGCGTCTAACTATGGCTACACCTTC
.	TRBD1	TRBV27	TRBJ2-3	CASSGVRTGGTDTQYF	TGTGCCAGCAGTGGGGTAAGGACAGGGGGCACAGATACGCAGTATTTT
.	.	TRBV6-5	TRBJ1-1	CASRGTQGQNTEAFF	TGTGCCAGCAGGGGGACACAGGGCCAGAACACTGAAGCTTTCTTT
.	TRBD2	TRBV4-1	TRBJ2-7	CASSQTGLESYEQYF	TGCGCCAGCAGCCAAACGGGACTAGAGTCCTACGAGCAGTACTTC
.	.	TRBV28	TRBJ1-5	CASSGGQPQHF	TGTGCCAGCAGTGGAGGGCAGCCCCAGCATTTT
.	.	TRBV2	TRBJ2-7	CASSEAQGRKYF	TGTGCCAGCAGTGAAGCGCAGGGTAGGAAGTACTTC
.	.	TRBV4-1	TRBJ1-2	CASSQTLDRLTSNYGYTF	TGCGCCAGCAGCCAAACACTGGACAGACTCACCTCAAACTATGGCTACACCTTC
.	TRBD1	TRBV7-9	TRBJ2-3	CASSFGRQGRFTDTQYF	TGTGCCAGCAGCTTTGGGCGACAGGGGAGATTCACAGATACGCAGTATTTT
.	.	TRBV5-1	TRBJ2-5	CASSPTSSQETQYF	TGCGCCAGCAGTCCGACTAGTTCACAAGAGACCCAGTACTTC
.	.	TRBV7-3	TRBJ2-1	CASSFTSEIHNEQFF	TGTGCCAGCAGCTTTACCTCCGAGATTCATAATGAGCAGTTCTTC
.	.	TRBV4-3	TRBJ2-1	CASRQAVGESYNEQFF	TGCGCCAGCCGACAGGCCGTAGGGGAGTCCTACAATGAGCAGTTCTTC